This T cell receptor (beta chain) is from a study of technical replicates of blood from a handful of donors. Measured with immunoSEQ multiplex PCR; TCRdb has only the in-frame clones, and not every one. The table has about 75,000 clones, about 90% seen once. The germline V gene encodes CDR1 LGHNA and CDR2 YSLEER. CDR3 length equals 14 residues. Trimming pared 0 bases from V and 4 bases from J, leaving 10 bases between. This TCR came from a human donor in good health. Sequenced: T cells isolated from PBMCs. The chain carries TRBV4-3 and TRBJ2-7; weak D call: TRBD2 (6 bases). Here the CDR3 DNA reads TGCGCCAGCAGCCAAGAGTCCGGAGGGTACGAGCAGTACTTC. This sequence encodes CASSQESGGYEQYF.